This T cell receptor (beta chain) emerged from a study of a mutant IDH1 vaccine in newly diagnosed glioma. The overall study: Treatment recipients were about 62% male and around 40% female, and their mean age was around 40 years. Receipt of radiotherapy, temozolomide, or both preceded the study, and most received both. Week 35 brought visit V12, which was followed by visit V13 at week 47.

To note about this clone: Its antigen is currently unknown.

The time point is: week 47, end of study. Every vaccine dose comprised 300 ug of mutant IDH1 20-mer peptide plus topical imiquimod. Profiling relied on immunoSEQ multiplex PCR, and the TCRdb table lists in-frame clones only, not all of them. The sample lists some 50,000 clones, less than 75% seen once, with about 5% in the top ten. The sample was peripheral blood mononuclear cells (PBMCs), taken from a glioma patient whose treatment included an IDH1 peptide vaccine. This clonotype originated in a middle-aged man with glioma. Some clones in this sample may be carry-over from other donors' samples.

CDR3 loop: CASSPPGGGPFGDEQFF. The CDR3 DNA reads as TGTGCCAGCTCACCACCAGGCGGGGGCCCCTTTGGCGATGAGCAGTTCTTC. J is TRBJ2-1 and V is TRBV18, with D possibly matching TRBD2 (7 bases). The CDR3 spans 17 residues. The germline V and J ends were trimmed by 0 bases and 8 bases, with 20 bases remaining between them. Per germline, CDR1 KGHSH and CDR2 LQKENI.